This TCR beta chain was retrieved from a study of cytomegalovirus exposure and HLA in healthy donors. Study outcomes and limitations: In the analysis, some V segments, TRBV6-2 and TRBV6-3 included, were excluded as indistinguishable.

Primers for the PCR totalled 60 Vbeta and 13 Jbeta. Here immunoSEQ multiplex PCR was the method, and the copy in TCRdb shows in-frame clones only, minus some. The data show some 110,000 clones, more than 75% seen once. The table lists this clone with a count of one. Its antigen remains unknown. The V segment lost 3 bases and the J segment 6 bases; nucleotides outside the gene matches: 13. Germline CDR1 and CDR2: LNHDA and SQIVND (reference sequence). The CDR3 runs to 17 residues. The rearrangement uses TRBV19 and TRBJ2-1, with TRBD2 matching over 8 bases. This TCR derives from a woman aged 40 to 50 in good health and CMV-seronegative. Sequences were obtained from PBMCs. The CDR3 protein is CASSIFRTSRYRNEQFF. The CDR3, as DNA: TGTGCCAGTAGTATTTTCCGGACTAGCCGATACCGCAATGAGCAGTTCTTC.